This T cell receptor beta chain derives from a study of T cell repertoires in cytomegalovirus infection. V lost 7 bases, J lost 7 bases, and 13 bases lay in between. Germline CDR1 and CDR2: SGHVS and FQNEAQ. The CDR3 runs to 12 residues. TCRdb reanalysed the reads using MiXCR and keeps one entry per CDR3 protein. Among more than 650,000 distinct CDR3 sequences, 35% were seen once, and the ten largest hold under 3.5%. Sequenced sample: PBMCs. The clonotype was recovered from a human donor in good health (CMV status not recorded). Some clones in this sample may be carry-over from other donors' samples. The chain carries TRBV7-8 and TRBJ2-5; tentatively, D is TRBD2 (6 bases). The CDR3 DNA follows: TGTGCCAGCACCTCCCGGGAGCGGACCCAGTACTTC. Translation: CASTSRERTQYF.